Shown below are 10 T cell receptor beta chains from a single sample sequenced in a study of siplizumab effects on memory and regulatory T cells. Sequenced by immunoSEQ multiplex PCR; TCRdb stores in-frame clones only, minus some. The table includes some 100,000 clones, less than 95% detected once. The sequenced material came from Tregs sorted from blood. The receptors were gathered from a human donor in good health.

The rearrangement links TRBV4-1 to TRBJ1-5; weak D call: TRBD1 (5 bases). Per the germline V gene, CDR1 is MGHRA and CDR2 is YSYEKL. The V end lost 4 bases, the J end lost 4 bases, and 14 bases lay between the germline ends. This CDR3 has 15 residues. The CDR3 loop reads CASSRVQGSNQPQHF. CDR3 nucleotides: TGCGCCAGCAGCCGGGTGCAGGGTTCAAATCAGCCCCAGCATTTT.

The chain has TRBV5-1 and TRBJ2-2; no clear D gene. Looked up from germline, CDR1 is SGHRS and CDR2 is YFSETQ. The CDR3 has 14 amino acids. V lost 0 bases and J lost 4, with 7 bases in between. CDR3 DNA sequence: TGCGCCAGCAGCTTGGTGACAAGCACCGGGGAGCTGTTTTTT. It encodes CASSLVTSTGELFF.

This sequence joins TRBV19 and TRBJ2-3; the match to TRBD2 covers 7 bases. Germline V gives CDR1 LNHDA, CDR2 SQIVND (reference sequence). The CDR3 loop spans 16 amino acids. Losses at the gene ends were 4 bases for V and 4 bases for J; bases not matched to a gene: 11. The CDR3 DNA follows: TGTGCCAGTAGTAATCAAGCGGGATTTGATCCAGATACGCAGTATTTT. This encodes CASSNQAGFDPDTQYF.

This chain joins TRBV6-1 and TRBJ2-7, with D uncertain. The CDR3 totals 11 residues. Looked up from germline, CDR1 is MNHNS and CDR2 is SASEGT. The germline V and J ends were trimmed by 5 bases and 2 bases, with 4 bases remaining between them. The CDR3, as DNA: TGTGCCAGCAGTCATCCCTACGAGCAGTACTTC. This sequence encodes CASSHPYEQYF.

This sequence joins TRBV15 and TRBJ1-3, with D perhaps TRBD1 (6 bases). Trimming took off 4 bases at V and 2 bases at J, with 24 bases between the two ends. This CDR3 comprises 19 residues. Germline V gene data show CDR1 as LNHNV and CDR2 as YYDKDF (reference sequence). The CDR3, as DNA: TGTGCCACCAGCAAAGGTACCGGGACACTTCGGGGGCCTGGAAACACCATATATTTT. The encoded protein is CATSKGTGTLRGPGNTIYF.

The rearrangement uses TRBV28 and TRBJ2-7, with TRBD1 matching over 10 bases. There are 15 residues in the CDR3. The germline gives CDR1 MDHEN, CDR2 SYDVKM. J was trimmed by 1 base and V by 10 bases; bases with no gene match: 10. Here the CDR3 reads CATSKPGQGSYEQYF. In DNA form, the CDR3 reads TGTGCCACCTCAAAGCCGGGACAGGGGTCCTACGAGCAGTACTTC.

CDR3 coding DNA: TGTGCCAGCAGTTCCCAAAAGAGTACACGGAGTAGTGTCCATGGCTACACCTTC. Protein product: CASSSQKSTRSSVHGYTF. J is TRBJ1-2 and V is TRBV27; D is undetermined. The CDR3 has 18 amino acids. V was clipped by 4 bases and J by 6 bases, with 27 bases between them. Germline V gives CDR1 MNHEY, CDR2 SMNVEV (reference sequence).

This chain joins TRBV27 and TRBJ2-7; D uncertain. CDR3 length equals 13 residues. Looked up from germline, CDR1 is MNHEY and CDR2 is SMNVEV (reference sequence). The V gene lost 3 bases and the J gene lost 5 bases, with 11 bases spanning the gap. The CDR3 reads CASSFRLLHEQYF. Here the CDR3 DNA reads TGTGCCAGCAGTTTTAGACTTCTGCACGAGCAGTACTTC.

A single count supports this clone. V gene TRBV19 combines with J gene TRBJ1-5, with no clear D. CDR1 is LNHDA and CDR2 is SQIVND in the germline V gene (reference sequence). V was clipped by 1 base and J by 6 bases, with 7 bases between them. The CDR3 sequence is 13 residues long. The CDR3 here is CASSIGRFQPQHF. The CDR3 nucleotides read TGTGCCAGTAGTATAGGACGGTTTCAGCCCCAGCATTTT.

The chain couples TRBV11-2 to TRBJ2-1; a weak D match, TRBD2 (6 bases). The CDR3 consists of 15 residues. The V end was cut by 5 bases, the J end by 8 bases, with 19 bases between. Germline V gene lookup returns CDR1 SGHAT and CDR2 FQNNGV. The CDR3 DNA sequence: TGTGCCAGCAGCGGAGGCGGGACTCTGGGCCATGAGCAGTTCTTC. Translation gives CASSGGGTLGHEQFF.